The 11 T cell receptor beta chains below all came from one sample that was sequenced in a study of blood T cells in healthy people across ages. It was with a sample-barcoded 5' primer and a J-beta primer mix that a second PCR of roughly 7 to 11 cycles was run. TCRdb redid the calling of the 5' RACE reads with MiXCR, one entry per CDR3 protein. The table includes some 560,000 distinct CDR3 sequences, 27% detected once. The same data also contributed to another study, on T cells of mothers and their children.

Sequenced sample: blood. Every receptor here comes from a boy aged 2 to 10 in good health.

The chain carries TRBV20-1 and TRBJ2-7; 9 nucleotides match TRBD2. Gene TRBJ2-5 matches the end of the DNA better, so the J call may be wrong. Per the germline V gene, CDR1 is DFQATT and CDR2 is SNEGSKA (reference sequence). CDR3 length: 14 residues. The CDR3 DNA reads TGCAGTGCGTCCCTGGGGGGACTAGCCGGGACCCAGTACTTC. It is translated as CSASLGGLAGTQYF.

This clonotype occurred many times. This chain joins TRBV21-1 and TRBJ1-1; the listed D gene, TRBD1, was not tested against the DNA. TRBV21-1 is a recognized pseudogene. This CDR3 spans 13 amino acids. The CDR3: CASSNDRPLGAFF. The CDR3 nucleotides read TGTGCCAGCAGCAATGACCGGCCCCTGGGAGCTTTCTTT.

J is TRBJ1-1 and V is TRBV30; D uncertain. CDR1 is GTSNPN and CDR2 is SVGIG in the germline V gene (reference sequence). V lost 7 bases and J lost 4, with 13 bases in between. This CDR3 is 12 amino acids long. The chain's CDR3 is CASGNGITEAFF. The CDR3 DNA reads TGTGCCTCCGGAAACGGGATCACTGAAGCTTTCTTT.

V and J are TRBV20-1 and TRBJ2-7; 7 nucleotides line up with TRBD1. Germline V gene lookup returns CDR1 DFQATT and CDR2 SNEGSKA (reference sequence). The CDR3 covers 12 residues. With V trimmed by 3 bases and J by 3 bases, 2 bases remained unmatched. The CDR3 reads CSARTGYYEQYF. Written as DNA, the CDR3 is TGCAGTGCTAGGACAGGGTACTACGAGCAGTACTTC.

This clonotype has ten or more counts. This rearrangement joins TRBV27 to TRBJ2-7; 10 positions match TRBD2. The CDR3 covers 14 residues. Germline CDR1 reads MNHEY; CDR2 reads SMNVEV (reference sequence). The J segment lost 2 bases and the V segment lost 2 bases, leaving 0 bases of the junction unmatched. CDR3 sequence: CASSLLAGAYEQYF. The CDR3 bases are TGTGCCAGCAGTTTACTAGCGGGGGCCTACGAGCAGTACTTC.

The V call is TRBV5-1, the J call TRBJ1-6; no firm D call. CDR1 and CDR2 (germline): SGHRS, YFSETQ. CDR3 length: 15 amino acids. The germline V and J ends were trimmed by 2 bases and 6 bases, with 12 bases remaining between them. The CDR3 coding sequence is TGCGCCAGCAGCTTAGCCTCTCCCCCTAATTCACCCCTCCACTTT. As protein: CASSLASPPNSPLHF.

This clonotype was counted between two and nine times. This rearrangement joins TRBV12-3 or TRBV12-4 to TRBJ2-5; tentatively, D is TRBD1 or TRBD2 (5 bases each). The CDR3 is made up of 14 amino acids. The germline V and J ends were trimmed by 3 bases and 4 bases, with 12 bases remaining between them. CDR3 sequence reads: CASSFRGRGETQYF. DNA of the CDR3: TGTGCCAGCAGTTTTCGGGGAAGGGGAGAGACCCAGTACTTC.

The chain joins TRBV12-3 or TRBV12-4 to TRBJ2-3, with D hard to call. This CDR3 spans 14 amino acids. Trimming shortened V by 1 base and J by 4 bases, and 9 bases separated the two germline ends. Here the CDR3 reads CASSLGVRADTQYF. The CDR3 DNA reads TGTGCCAGCAGTTTAGGGGTCAGAGCAGATACGCAGTATTTT.

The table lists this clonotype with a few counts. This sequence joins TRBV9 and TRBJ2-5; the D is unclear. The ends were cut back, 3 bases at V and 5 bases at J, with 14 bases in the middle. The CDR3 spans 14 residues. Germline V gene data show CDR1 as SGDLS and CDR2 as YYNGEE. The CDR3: CASSGGSIVETQYF. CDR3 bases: TGTGCCAGCAGCGGTGGGTCAATAGTGGAGACCCAGTACTTC.

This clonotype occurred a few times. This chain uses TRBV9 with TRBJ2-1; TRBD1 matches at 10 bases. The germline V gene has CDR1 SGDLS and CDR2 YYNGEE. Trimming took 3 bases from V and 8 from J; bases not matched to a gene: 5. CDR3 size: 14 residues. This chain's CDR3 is CASSAGTGEDEQFF. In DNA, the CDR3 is TGTGCCAGCAGCGCCGGGACAGGGGAAGATGAGCAGTTCTTC.

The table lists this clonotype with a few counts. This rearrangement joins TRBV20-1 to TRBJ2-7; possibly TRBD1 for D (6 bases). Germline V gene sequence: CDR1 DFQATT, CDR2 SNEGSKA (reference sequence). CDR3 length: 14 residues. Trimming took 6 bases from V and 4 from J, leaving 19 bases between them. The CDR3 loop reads CSAPIPGTKYEQYF. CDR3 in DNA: TGCAGTGCACCCATTCCCGGGACAAAATACGAGCAGTACTTC.